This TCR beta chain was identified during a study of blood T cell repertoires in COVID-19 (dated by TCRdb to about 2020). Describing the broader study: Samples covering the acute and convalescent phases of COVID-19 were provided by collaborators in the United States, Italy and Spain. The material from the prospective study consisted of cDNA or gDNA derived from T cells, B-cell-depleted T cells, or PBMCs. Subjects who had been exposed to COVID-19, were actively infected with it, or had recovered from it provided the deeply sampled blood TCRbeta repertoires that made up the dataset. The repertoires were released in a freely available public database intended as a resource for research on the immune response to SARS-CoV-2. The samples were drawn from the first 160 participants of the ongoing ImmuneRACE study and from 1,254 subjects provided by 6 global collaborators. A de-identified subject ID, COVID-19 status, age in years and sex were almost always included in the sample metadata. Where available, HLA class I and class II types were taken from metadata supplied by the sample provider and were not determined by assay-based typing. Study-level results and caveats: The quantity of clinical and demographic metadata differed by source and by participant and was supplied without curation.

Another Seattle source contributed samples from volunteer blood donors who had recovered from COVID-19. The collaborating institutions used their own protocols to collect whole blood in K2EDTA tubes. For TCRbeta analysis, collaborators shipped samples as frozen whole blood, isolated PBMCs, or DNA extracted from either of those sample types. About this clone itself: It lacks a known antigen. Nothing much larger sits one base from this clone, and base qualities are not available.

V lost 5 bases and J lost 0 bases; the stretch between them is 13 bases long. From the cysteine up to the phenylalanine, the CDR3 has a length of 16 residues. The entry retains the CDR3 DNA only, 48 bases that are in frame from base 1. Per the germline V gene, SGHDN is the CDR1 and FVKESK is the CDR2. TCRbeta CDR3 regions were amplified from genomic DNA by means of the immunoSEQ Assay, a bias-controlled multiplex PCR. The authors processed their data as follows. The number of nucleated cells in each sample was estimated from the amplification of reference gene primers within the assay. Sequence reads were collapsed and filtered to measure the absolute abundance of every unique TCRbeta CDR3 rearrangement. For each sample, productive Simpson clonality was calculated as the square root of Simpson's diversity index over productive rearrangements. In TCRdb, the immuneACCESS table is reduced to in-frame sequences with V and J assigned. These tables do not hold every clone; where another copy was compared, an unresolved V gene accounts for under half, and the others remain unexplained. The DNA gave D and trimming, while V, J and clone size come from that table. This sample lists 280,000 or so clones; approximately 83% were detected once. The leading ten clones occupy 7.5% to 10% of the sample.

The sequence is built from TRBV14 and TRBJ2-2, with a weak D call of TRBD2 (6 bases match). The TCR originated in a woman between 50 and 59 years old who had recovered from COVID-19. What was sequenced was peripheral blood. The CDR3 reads CASSYLTSANTGELFF. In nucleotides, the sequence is TGTGCCAGCAGCTACTTGACTAGTGCGAACACCGGGGAGCTGTTTTTT.